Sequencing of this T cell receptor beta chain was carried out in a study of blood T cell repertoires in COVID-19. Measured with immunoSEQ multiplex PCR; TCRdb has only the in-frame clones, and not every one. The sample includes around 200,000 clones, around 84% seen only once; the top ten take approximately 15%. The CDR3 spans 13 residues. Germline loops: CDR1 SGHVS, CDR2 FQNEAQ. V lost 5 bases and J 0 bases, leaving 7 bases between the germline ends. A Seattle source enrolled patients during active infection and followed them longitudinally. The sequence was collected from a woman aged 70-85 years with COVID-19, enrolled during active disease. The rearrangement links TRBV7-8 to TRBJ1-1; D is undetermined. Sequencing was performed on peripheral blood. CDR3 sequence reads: CASSQNMNTEAFF. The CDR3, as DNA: TGTGCCAGCAGCCAGAACATGAACACTGAAGCTTTCTTT.